These 29 T cell receptor beta chains share one sample of origin, sequenced in a study of cytomegalovirus exposure and HLA in healthy donors. Primers for the PCR totalled 60 Vbeta and 13 Jbeta. The data were produced by immunoSEQ multiplex PCR, yet TCRdb's version contains in-frame clones alone and is incomplete. This repertoire shows under 90,000 clones, around three quarters found once; its top ten account for approximately 3.4%. The source material was PBMCs. The receptors were gathered from a man between 40 and 49 years old in good health and CMV-seronegative.

The chain joins TRBV6-6 to TRBJ1-2; TRBD1 aligns across 10 bases. CDR1 is MNHNY, CDR2 SVGAGI, per germline (reference sequence). V lost 3 bases to trimming and J lost 5 bases; unmatched junction nucleotides: 9. This CDR3 spans 16 amino acids. The CDR3 spells CASSYVRTGGGYGYTF. The CDR3 DNA reads as TGTGCCAGCAGTTATGTTCGGACAGGGGGGGGTTATGGCTACACCTTC.

This chain uses TRBV6-5 with TRBJ1-2; weak D call: TRBD1 (6 bases). CDR1 and CDR2 from the germline V gene are MNHEY and SVGAGI. Trimming shortened V by 0 bases and J by 6 bases, and 14 bases separated the two germline ends. CDR3 length: 15 amino acids. This CDR3 is CASSYSTGKANGYTF. CDR3 coding DNA: TGTGCCAGCAGTTACTCAACAGGGAAGGCTAATGGCTACACCTTC.

The chain combines TRBV12-5 with TRBJ2-7; possible D gene TRBD2, 5 bases. The germline CDR1 and CDR2 sequences are LGHNT and FRNRAP. The CDR3 loop spans 14 amino acids. Trimming left V 6 bases short and J 2 bases short, with 14 bases between. Here the CDR3 DNA reads TGTGCTAGTGGCCCCGACCGGACTCCCTACGAGCAGTACTTC. Amino acids: CASGPDRTPYEQYF.

This clone was counted a single time. The chain is built from TRBV5-4 and TRBJ2-1; 9 bases line up with TRBD2. The CDR3 extends over 15 amino acids. The germline CDR1 and CDR2 sequences are SGHNT and YYREEE (reference sequence). After removal of 4 bases from V and 0 bases from J, the junction contained 2 bases not matched to a gene. CDR3 sequence reads: CASSLSGGSYNEQFF. The CDR3 DNA sequence: TGTGCCAGCAGCCTTAGCGGGGGCTCCTACAATGAGCAGTTCTTC. The full variable domain, with the rest looked up from reference TRBV5-4 and TRBJ2-1, is ETGVTQSPTHLIKTRGQQVTLRCSSQSGHNTVSWYQQALGQGPQFIFQYYREEENGRGNFPPRFSGLQFPNYSSELNVNALELDDSALYLCASSLSGGSYNEQFFGPGTRLTVL.

CDR3 sequence: CASSPGTGWYEQYF. CDR3 DNA: TGCGCCAGCAGCCCCGGGACAGGGTGGTACGAGCAGTACTTC. This sequence joins TRBV5-1 and TRBJ2-7, with 9 bases aligning to TRBD1. The V gene end was trimmed by 4 bases and the J gene end by 4 bases; junction bases not matched to a gene: 6. CDR1 SGHRS and CDR2 YFSETQ come from the germline V gene. This CDR3 comprises 14 residues. The whole variable domain, filled in from reference TRBV5-1 and TRBJ2-7, reads KAGVTQTPRYLIKTRGQQVTLSCSPISGHRSVSWYQQTPGQGLQFLFEYFSETQRNKGNFPGRFSGRQFSNSRSEMNVSTLELGDSALYLCASSPGTGWYEQYFGPGTRLTVT.

This sequence joins TRBV6-1 and TRBJ2-5; D possibly corresponds to TRBD2 (6 bases). The V and J ends lost 1 base and 2 bases respectively, with 8 bases between them. Germline assignment: CDR1 MNHNS and CDR2 SASEGT. This CDR3 is 14 amino acids long. The CDR3 nucleotides read TGTGCCAGCAGTGAAGTTGGGGGGCAAGAGACCCAGTACTTC. Amino acids: CASSEVGGQETQYF.

The chain combines TRBV6-5 with TRBJ1-5, with 7 bases lining up with TRBD1. Germline V gene sequence: CDR1 MNHEY, CDR2 SVGAGI. V trimming: 5 bases; J trimming: 7 bases; junction bases outside the gene matches: 8. This CDR3 region has 14 residues. The CDR3 nucleotides are TGTGCCAGCAGTCCCAGGGTAGGGGGCCAGCCCCAGCATTTT. Protein product: CASSPRVGGQPQHF.

This chain uses TRBV2 with TRBJ2-2; 10 bases map to TRBD2. This CDR3 spans 15 amino acids. J gave up 6 bases and V 2 bases, and 3 bases lay outside the gene matches. CDR1 SNHLY and CDR2 FYNNEI come from the germline V gene. This chain's CDR3 is CASSERSGGAGELFF. CDR3 DNA sequence: TGTGCCAGCAGTGAAAGGAGCGGGGGGGCCGGGGAGCTGTTTTTT. The full variable domain, its missing parts supplied by reference TRBV2 and TRBJ2-2, is EPEVTQTPSHQVTQMGQEVILRCVPISNHLYFYWYRQILGQKVEFLVSFYNNEISEKSEIFDDQFSVERPDGSNFTLKIRSTKLEDSAMYFCASSERSGGAGELFFGEGSRLTVL.

V gene TRBV4-2 combines with J gene TRBJ1-1; no firm D call. The CDR3 runs 14 residues. Trimming pared 4 bases from V and 1 base from J, leaving 10 bases between. Germline V gives CDR1 LGHNA, CDR2 YNFKEQ. The CDR3 here is CASSPFRGNTEAFF. In DNA, the CDR3 is TGTGCCAGCAGCCCTTTCCGGGGGAACACTGAAGCTTTCTTT.

This chain connects TRBV2 to TRBJ2-7; 16 bases map to TRBD2. The J segment lost 5 bases and the V segment lost 6 bases, leaving 19 bases of the junction unmatched. CDR3 length: 20 amino acids. Germline V gene lookup returns CDR1 SNHLY and CDR2 FYNNEI. CDR3 loop: CASSYPGLAGGPGGSNEQYF. CDR3 DNA: TGTGCCAGCAGCTACCCGGGACTAGCGGGGGGGCCGGGTGGTTCCAACGAGCAGTACTTC.

This clone was detected ten times or more. The chain employs TRBV6-1 and TRBJ2-5; TRBD2 agrees at 12 bases. Trimming at V came to 2 bases and at J to 2 bases, leaving 0 bases not matched to a gene. This CDR3 is built from 15 residues. CDR1 is MNHNS and CDR2 is SASEGT in the germline V gene. Here the CDR3 DNA reads TGTGCCAGCAGTGAACTAGCGGGGGGGCAAGAGACCCAGTACTTC. The encoded protein is CASSELAGGQETQYF.

The chain joins TRBV9 to TRBJ2-3; 10 bases are shared with TRBD1. Trimming cost V 3 bases and J 5 bases; bases outside gene matches: 6. CDR3 length equals 15 residues. Per the germline V gene, CDR1 is SGDLS and CDR2 is YYNGEE. CDR3 DNA: TGTGCCAGCAGCGCGACAGGGGGCGCGGGAGATACGCAGTATTTT. This encodes CASSATGGAGDTQYF.

V usage is TRBV29-1 and J usage is TRBJ2-3; 9 nucleotides line up with TRBD2. The CDR3 extends over 13 amino acids. The V segment lost 2 bases and the J segment 3 bases; nucleotides outside the gene matches: 0. Germline values: CDR1 SQVTM, CDR2 ANQGSEA. The CDR3 region is CSVESGGTDTQYF. Written as DNA, the CDR3 is TGCAGCGTTGAAAGCGGGGGGACAGATACGCAGTATTTT.

The chain combines TRBV10-3 with TRBJ1-5, with 8 bases fitting TRBD1. The CDR3 runs 16 residues. V was clipped by 3 bases and J by 5 bases; unmatched bases: 9. The V gene's germline CDR1 is ENHRY and CDR2 SYGVKD. The CDR3 DNA follows: TGTGCCATCAGTGACCCACAGGGGGGTAATGATCAGCCCCAGCATTTT. It specifies CAISDPQGGNDQPQHF.

This chain links TRBV27 with TRBJ2-2; perhaps TRBD2 as D (5 bases). V was trimmed by 5 bases and J by 4 bases, leaving 14 bases between them. Germline V gives CDR1 MNHEY, CDR2 SMNVEV (reference sequence). The length of the CDR3 is 15 residues. CDR3 amino acids: CASSPFGGSTGELFF. CDR3 bases: TGTGCCAGCAGTCCATTCGGTGGGAGCACCGGGGAGCTGTTTTTT.

This chain links TRBV4-1 with TRBJ2-1; D is perhaps TRBD1 (6 bases). V dropped 6 bases and J dropped 9 bases, with 9 bases sitting between them. CDR1 MGHRA and CDR2 YSYEKL come from the germline V gene. CDR3 length equals 11 residues. The CDR3 region has the DNA TGCGCCAGCAGACAGGGTAGTGAGCAGTTCTTC. Translating gives CASRQGSEQFF.

The V and J genes are TRBV7-9 and TRBJ1-5, with TRBD1 as a possible D gene (6 bases). CDR3 length equals 16 residues. The germline CDR1 and CDR2 sequences are SEHNR and FQNEAQ (reference sequence). Trimming took off 5 bases at V and 4 bases at J, with 18 bases between the two ends. CDR3 nucleotide sequence: TGTGCCAGCAGCCAAGACGCCTGGGGGCTAAATCAGCCCCAGCATTTT. Translating gives CASSQDAWGLNQPQHF.

The V call is TRBV30, the J call TRBJ1-2; TRBD1 is a possible D gene (5 bases). Trimming took 2 bases from V and 5 from J, leaving 21 bases between them. The CDR3 length is 16 residues. CDR1 and CDR2 (germline): GTSNPN, SVGIG (reference sequence). The CDR3 here is CAWSKKDTSGQYGYTF. CDR3 DNA: TGTGCCTGGAGTAAGAAGGACACGAGTGGCCAATATGGCTACACCTTC.

This clone came up a few times. This rearrangement joins TRBV27 to TRBJ2-7; 12 bases line up with TRBD1. Per the germline V gene, CDR1 is MNHEY and CDR2 is SMNVEV (reference sequence). V was clipped by 3 bases and J by 5 bases; unmatched bases: 5. The CDR3 totals 15 residues. CDR3 coding DNA: TGTGCCAGCAGTTTCTTGGGACAGGGGGCGGACGAGCAGTACTTC. Translation gives CASSFLGQGADEQYF.

The V gene is TRBV29-1, the J gene TRBJ1-1; perhaps TRBD1 as D (6 bases). Between the trimmed V and J ends, which lost 4 bases and 0 bases, there was a span of 9 bases. The CDR3 contains 13 residues. Germline V gene data show CDR1 as SQVTM and CDR2 as ANQGSEA. The CDR3 DNA follows: TGCAGCGTTGCGACAGGAATGAACACTGAAGCTTTCTTT. Protein: CSVATGMNTEAFF.

The chain has TRBV28 and TRBJ2-5, with D possibly being TRBD1 (8 bases). Trimming took 2 bases from V and 3 from J, leaving 22 bases between them. The CDR3 has 18 residues. Germline loops: CDR1 MDHEN, CDR2 SYDVKM. The CDR3 here is CASSLTTRGTGGEETQYF. In nucleotides, the CDR3 is TGTGCCAGCAGTTTAACCACCAGGGGAACAGGGGGGGAAGAGACCCAGTACTTC.

The V call is TRBV7-2, the J call TRBJ1-3; no firm D call. Germline CDR1 and CDR2: SGHTA and FQGNSA. The CDR3 consists of 15 residues. The ends were cut back, 5 bases at V and 0 bases at J, with 11 bases in the middle. The CDR3 spells CASSQTESSGNTIYF. The CDR3 region has the DNA TGTGCCAGCAGCCAAACAGAGAGCTCTGGAAACACCATATATTTT.

Points on this clone: Its ends do not fully match the called genes, so a read error is possible. The chain links TRBV5-6 to TRBJ2-5, with 12 positions matching TRBD2. Germline-derived CDR1 and CDR2 are SGHDT and YYEEEE. The CDR3 has 15 amino acids. The CDR3 spells CASSLLAGGQGTQYF. For the CDR3, the DNA is TGTGCCAGCAGCTTACTAGCGGGGGGACAAGGGACCCAGTACTTC.

CDR3 sequence: CASSLRLQGGRTDTQYF. The DNA for the CDR3 is TGTGCCAGCAGCCTCCGACTTCAGGGGGGCCGGACAGATACGCAGTATTTT. The rearrangement uses TRBV7-2 and TRBJ2-3, with D maybe TRBD1 (7 bases). Looked up from germline, CDR1 is SGHTA and CDR2 is FQGNSA. V dropped 5 bases and J dropped 3 bases, with 21 bases sitting between them. This CDR3 spans 17 amino acids.

This clone came up once. The V gene is TRBV7-2, the J gene TRBJ1-2; D remains unclear. This CDR3 comprises 15 residues. V shed 0 bases and J shed 1 base, with 9 bases lying between them. Germline CDR1 SGHTA, CDR2 FQGNSA. CDR3 DNA: TGTGCCAGCAGCTTAGCTCTTACAGTTAACTATGGCTACACCTTC. It encodes CASSLALTVNYGYTF.

The rearrangement joins TRBV12-5 to TRBJ1-4; D call uncertain. Germline CDR1 and CDR2: LGHNT and FRNRAP. The CDR3 totals 14 residues. Deletions cut 6 bases from V and 8 bases from J, with 16 bases between. The CDR3 is CASGTVGGGEKLFF. The CDR3 DNA reads as TGTGCTAGTGGGACGGTGGGCGGAGGAGAAAAACTGTTTTTT.

This clone was detected only once. CDR3 region: CASSLDRGLEKLFF. The DNA of the CDR3 is TGCGCCAGCAGCTTGGACAGGGGGCTCGAAAAACTGTTTTTT. The chain links TRBV5-1 to TRBJ1-4; 9 nucleotides match TRBD1. Germline CDR1 and CDR2: SGHRS and YFSETQ. The CDR3 covers 14 residues. V lost 0 bases and J lost 8; bases outside the gene matches: 2.

The V gene is TRBV27, the J gene TRBJ1-4, with D tentatively TRBD1 (6 bases). Trimming cost V 2 bases and J 8 bases, with 18 bases left between them. Germline V gene data show CDR1 as MNHEY and CDR2 as SMNVEV (reference sequence). The CDR3 has 16 amino acids. The CDR3 DNA follows: TGTGCCAGCAGTTTACATTTTAACAGGGTAGGAGAAAAACTGTTTTTT. Its translation: CASSLHFNRVGEKLFF.

The chain is built from TRBV7-8 and TRBJ1-2; D is uncertain. CDR1 is SGHVS, CDR2 FQNEAQ, per germline. The CDR3 extends over 16 amino acids. V lost 4 bases and J 4 bases, leaving 19 bases between the germline ends. The CDR3 coding sequence is TGTGCCAGCAGCTACGATCTTACCGACTGGATCTATGGCTACACCTTC. Encoded protein: CASSYDLTDWIYGYTF.